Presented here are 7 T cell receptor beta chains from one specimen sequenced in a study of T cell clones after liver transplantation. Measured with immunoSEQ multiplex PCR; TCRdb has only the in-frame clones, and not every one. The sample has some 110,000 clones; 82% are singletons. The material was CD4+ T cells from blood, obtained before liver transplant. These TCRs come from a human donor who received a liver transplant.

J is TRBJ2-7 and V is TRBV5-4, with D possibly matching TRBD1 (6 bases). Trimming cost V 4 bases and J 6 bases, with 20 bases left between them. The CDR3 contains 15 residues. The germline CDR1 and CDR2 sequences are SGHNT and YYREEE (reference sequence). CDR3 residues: CASSPLGARASEQYF. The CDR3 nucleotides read TGTGCCAGCAGCCCCTTGGGGGCCAGAGCTTCCGAGCAGTACTTC.

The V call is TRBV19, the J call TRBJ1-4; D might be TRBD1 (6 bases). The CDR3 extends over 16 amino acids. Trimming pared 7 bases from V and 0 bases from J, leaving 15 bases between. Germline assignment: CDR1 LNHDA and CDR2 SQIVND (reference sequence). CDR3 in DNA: TGTGCCAGTACCGGGACAACGAAGACAACTAATGAAAAACTGTTTTTT. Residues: CASTGTTKTTNEKLFF.

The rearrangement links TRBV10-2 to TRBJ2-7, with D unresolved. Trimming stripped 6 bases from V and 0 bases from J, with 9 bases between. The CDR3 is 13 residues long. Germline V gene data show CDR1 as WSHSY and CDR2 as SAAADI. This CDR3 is CASRPESSYEQYF. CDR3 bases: TGCGCCAGCAGGCCGGAGAGCTCCTACGAGCAGTACTTC.

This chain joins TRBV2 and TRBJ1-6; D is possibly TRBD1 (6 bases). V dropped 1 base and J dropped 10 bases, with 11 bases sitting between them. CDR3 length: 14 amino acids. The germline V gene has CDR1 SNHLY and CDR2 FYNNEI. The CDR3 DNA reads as TGTGCCAGCAGTGAAGAGGGGGGCTCGTCACCCCTCCACTTT. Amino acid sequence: CASSEEGGSSPLHF.

CDR3 region: CSVRITEDFNQPQHF. As DNA, the CDR3 is TGCAGCGTTAGGATTACGGAAGACTTCAATCAGCCCCAGCATTTT. V gene TRBV29-1 combines with J gene TRBJ1-5; D call uncertain. The germline V gene has CDR1 SQVTM and CDR2 ANQGSEA. V was shortened by 5 bases and J by 3 bases, with 17 bases between the two germline ends. This CDR3 has 15 residues. Full variable domain (rest looked up from reference TRBV29-1 and TRBJ1-5): SAVISQKPSRDICQRGTSLTIQCQVDSQVTMMFWYRQQPGQSLTLIATANQGSEATYESGFVIDKFPISRPNLTFSTLTVSNMSPEDSSIYLCSVRITEDFNQPQHFGDGTRLSIL.

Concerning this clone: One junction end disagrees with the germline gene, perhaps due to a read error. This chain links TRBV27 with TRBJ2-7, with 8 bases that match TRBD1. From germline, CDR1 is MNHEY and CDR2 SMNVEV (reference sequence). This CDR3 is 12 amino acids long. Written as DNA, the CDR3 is TGTGCCAGCAGCGACATCCCGGGACAGGTCTTCTTC. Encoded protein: CASSDIPGQVFF.

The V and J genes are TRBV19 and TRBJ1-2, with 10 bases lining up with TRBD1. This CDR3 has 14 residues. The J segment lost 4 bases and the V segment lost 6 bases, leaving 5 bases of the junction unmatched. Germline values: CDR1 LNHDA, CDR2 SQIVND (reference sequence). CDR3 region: CASSLTGGVYGYTF. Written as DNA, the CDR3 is TGTGCCAGTAGCCTGACAGGGGGCGTCTATGGCTACACCTTC.